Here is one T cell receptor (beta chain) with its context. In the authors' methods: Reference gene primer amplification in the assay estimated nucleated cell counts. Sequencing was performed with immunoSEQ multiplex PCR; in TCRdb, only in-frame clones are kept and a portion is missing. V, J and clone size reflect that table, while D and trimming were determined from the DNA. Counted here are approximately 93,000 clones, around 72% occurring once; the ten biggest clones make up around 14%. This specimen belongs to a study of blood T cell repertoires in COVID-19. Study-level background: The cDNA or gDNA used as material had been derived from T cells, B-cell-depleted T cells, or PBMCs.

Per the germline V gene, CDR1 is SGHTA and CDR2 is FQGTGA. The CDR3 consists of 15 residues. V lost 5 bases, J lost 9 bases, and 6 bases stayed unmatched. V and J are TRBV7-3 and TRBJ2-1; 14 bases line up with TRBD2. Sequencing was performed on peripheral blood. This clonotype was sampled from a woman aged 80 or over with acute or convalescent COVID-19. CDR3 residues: CASSIGLAGGGEQFF. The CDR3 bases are TGTGCCAGCAGCATCGGACTAGCGGGGGGAGGTGAGCAGTTCTTC.